This record concerns one T cell receptor beta chain sequence. The antigen is unknown. Sequenced by immunoSEQ multiplex PCR; TCRdb stores in-frame clones only, minus some. The repertoire holds tens of thousands of clones, with roughly 94% as singletons. This record comes from a study of OX40 agonist ivuxolimab in advanced cancers. Study overall: Every patient in dose escalation had hepatocellular carcinoma, melanoma, renal cell or head and neck cancer.

V shed 5 bases, J shed 2 bases, and the junction held 5 bases outside the gene matches. The CDR3 spans 15 residues. Germline V lookup: CDR1 SEHNR, CDR2 FQNEAQ (reference sequence). General study results and limits: Partial responders dosed at 0.1-3.0 mg/kg displayed clonal expansion ranking among the lowest. Clonal expansion by week 6 occurred in CD4+ and CD8+ blood T cells (at 0.1 to 3.0 mg/kg).

This sample comprised CD4+ or CD8+ T cells sorted from blood, obtained in a trial of the OX40 agonist ivuxolimab. The rearrangement links TRBV7-9 to TRBJ2-7, with 11 bases matching TRBD1. This sequence was found in an adult with an advanced solid tumor such as melanoma, head and neck, liver or kidney cancer. The CDR3 spells CASSGEGQGAYEQYF. CDR3 DNA sequence: TGTGCCAGCAGCGGCGAGGGACAGGGGGCCTACGAGCAGTACTTC.